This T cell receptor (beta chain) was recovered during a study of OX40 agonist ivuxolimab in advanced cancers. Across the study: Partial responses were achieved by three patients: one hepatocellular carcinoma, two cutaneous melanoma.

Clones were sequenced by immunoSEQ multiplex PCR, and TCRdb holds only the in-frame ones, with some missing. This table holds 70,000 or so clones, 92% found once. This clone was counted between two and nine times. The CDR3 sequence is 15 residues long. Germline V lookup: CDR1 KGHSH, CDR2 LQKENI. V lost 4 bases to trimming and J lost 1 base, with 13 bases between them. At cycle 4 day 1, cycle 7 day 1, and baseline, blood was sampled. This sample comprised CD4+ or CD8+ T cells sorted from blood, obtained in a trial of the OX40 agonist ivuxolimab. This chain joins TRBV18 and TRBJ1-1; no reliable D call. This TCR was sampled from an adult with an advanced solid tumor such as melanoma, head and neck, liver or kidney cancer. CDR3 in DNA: TGTGCCAGCTCACTGGGAGGACCGTCGAACACTGAAGCTTTCTTT. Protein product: CASSLGGPSNTEAFF.